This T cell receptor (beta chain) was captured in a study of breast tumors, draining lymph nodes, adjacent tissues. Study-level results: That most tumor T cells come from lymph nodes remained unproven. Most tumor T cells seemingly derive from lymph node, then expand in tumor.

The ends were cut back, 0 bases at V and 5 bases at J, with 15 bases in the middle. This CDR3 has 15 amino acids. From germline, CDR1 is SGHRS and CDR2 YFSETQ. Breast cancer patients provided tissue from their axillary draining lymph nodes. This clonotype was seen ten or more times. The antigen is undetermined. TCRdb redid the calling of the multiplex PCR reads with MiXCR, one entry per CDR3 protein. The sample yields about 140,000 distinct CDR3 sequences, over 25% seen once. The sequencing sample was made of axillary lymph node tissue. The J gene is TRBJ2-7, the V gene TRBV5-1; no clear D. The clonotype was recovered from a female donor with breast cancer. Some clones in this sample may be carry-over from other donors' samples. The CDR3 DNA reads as TGCGCCAGCAGCTTGGACACCCCTGGGATAGACGAGCAGTACGTC. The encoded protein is CASSLDTPGIDEQYV.